This T cell receptor beta chain was sequenced during a study of shared clonotypes between healthy human individuals (dated by TCRdb to 2018 to 2020). About the full investigation: The cohort comprised two women and a few men aged 18 to 49 years. For each donor, CD4 naive and CD4 memory were each run on three plates, CD8 naive on two plates, and CD8 memory on one plate. Blood TCR repertoires of a handful of healthy adults were deeply sequenced to estimate repertoire size and the extent of clonotype sharing between individuals. To increase sequencing depth and limit assay-specific biases, different laboratories used diverse techniques to prepare libraries and sequence TCR repertoires. Per donor, leukapheresis produced somewhere between about 0.8 and 9 billion PBMCs.

Using the deep immunoSEQ assay, multiplex PCR amplified TCR CDR3 regions from genomic DNA. For each cell subset, the extracted genomic DNA was distributed evenly across all wells of several immunoSEQ 96-well plates, and each plate served as one replicate. Each replicate PCR for sorted subsets received approximately 220 ng genomic DNA, equal to around 32,000 T cell genomes. Purified libraries were quantified with a Qubit 3.0 fluorometer, sized on a Bioanalyzer 2100, and re-quantified with the KAPA Library Quantification kit. Every immunoSEQ 96-well plate was sequenced on a dedicated single-read 150-cycle Illumina NextSeq 550 flow cell. In the paper's pipeline: Because only junctional sequences without quality scores were contained in the immunoSEQ output, filtering matching that applied to full-length reads could not be performed. To assign V/J genes and CDR3, sequences were annotated using PyIR, a Python wrapper for IgBLAST v1.9, with IMGT germline references. Reads with weak V/J assignments (E-value above 1e-6), missing CDR3, stop codons, out-of-frame junctions, or ambiguous translated residues were removed. A V3J clonotype was defined by an identical inferred V gene, J gene, and CDR3 amino acid sequence. Percentage overlap between repertoires was computed as shared unique clonotypes divided by the size of the smaller repertoire. Repertoire richness was assessed with RTK rarefaction, the Chao1 estimator, and Recon v2.1 estimates of unobserved clonotypes. Generation probabilities were computed with OLGA for all TCRbeta clonotypes obtained by the gDNA method from a few donors. What TCRdb holds here is the immuneACCESS table cut down to in-frame rearrangements. Part of the clones is not present; checked against another copy, under half of the missing clones reflect an unresolved V gene, and the others are unexplained. The DNA gave D and trimming, while V, J and clone size come from that table. The sample profile shows about 2 million clones; 95% of them were found once. 0.13% of the sample is held by the ten biggest clonotypes.

Healthy HIV-negative adults with no recently reported acute infections or vaccinations were included as donors. Every donor was a Caucasian adult living in Nashville, Tennessee, USA. Magnetic negative selection was used to enrich CD4+ T cells, after which naive cells were positively selected on CD45RA and the negative fraction became the memory subset. Blood was obtained by leukapheresis, after which PBMCs were separated by Ficoll-Histopaque density gradient centrifugation and cryopreserved in liquid nitrogen vapor phase. Analytical flow cytometry was used to check the purity and quantity of every magnetically sorted T cell population. Each sorted fraction had its genomic DNA isolated and then quantified by UV absorbance on a Nanodrop 2000c. Looking up the germline V gene yields CDR1 MDHEN and CDR2 SYDVKM. Its CDR3 holds 16 amino acids, cysteine through phenylalanine. CDR3 DNA is the only sequence kept; it has 48 bases, read in frame from the first base. Deletion took 5 bases off V and 4 bases off J, with a span of 18 bases between the germline ends.

Summary of the overall study and its limitations: Sampling was restricted to blood, and TCR repertoires in tissues likely differ from the TCR repertoires found in blood. Sharing across a few donors was observed for approximately 4.6% of naive CD4, about 3.2% of naive CD8, 2.3% of memory CD4, and roughly 0.4% of memory CD8 clonotypes. Rarefaction of sorted-subset datasets indicated incomplete sequencing despite the large sequencing depth. The genetic and exposure-history diversity represented was limited by the small number of donors. Based on pairwise subsampling, the degree of clonotype sharing among donors was expected to be affected by sequencing depth. Clonotypes shared by all four sorted-subset donors showed higher generation probabilities than non-shared clonotypes. Naive subsets generally had larger estimated clonotype richness than memory subsets did.

A remark on this clone: The antigen this receptor binds is unknown. No clone much larger than this one lies a single base away; base qualities are absent.

This clonotype was sampled from a man aged 18 to 35 in good health. This chain is built from TRBV28 and TRBJ1-5; the D gene is perhaps TRBD1, from 5 matching bases. Sequencing was done on a sample of naive CD4+ T cells sorted from blood. The intended sense of this specimen's cell subset or site label: CD45RA+ positively selected. The DNA sequence is given as TGTGCCAGCAGTCTACCCTCCACAGGCACGAATCAGCCCCAGCATTTT. Translated, it reads CASSLPSTGTNQPQHF.